The entry below describes one T cell receptor beta chain. This clone came up once. This receptor's antigen is unknown. The sample holds no much larger clone one base away, and base qualities are not on file. The CDR3, cysteine through phenylalanine, is 15 amino acids long. Only the CDR3 part of the read is kept: 45 bases, read in frame from the first base. Here V drops 0 bases and J drops 6 bases, and the junction holds 2 bases not matched to any gene. The germline V gene (reference sequence) sets CDR1 to WNHNN and CDR2 to SYGVQD. The data originate from a study of OX40 agonist ivuxolimab in advanced cancers. Some background on the complete study: Ivuxolimab was an agonistic, fully human IgG2 monoclonal antibody directed against OX40 (CD134), a costimulatory receptor. Intravenous ivuxolimab was administered to patients every 2 weeks at six dose levels: 0.01, 0.1, 0.3, 1.5, 3 and 10 mg/kg. Of the 50 to 55 patients in dose escalation, 19 had hepatocellular carcinoma, about 15 had melanoma, 9 had renal cell carcinoma and 9 had head and neck cancer. The dose-escalation cohort was roughly 80% male with a mean age of approximately 59 years, ranging from about 20 to 80. Patients were allowed to have had prior anti-PD-1, anti-PD-L1 or anti-CTLA-4 therapy, and 40% of the dose-escalation patients had been treated with checkpoint inhibitors. Partial responses occurred in three dose-escalation patients: two with cutaneous melanoma and one with hepatocellular carcinoma. The point of sequencing TCRbeta in the periphery was to test whether ivuxolimab changed TCR sequence diversity and drove clonal T-cell expansion. The monotherapy dose-escalation portion (N = 52 patients) of the phase I ivuxolimab trial is reported in the paper.

Genomic DNA was isolated from the sorted cells so that the TCRbeta CDR3 region could be sequenced. The immunoSEQ Assay was used for sequencing of TCRbeta CDR3 regions. Here the immuneACCESS table is served through TCRdb, limited to in-frame sequences with V and J called. Missing clones are a known gap in these copies; in checked studies unresolved V genes cover under half, and the rest lacks a known reason. For this sample there are around 100,000 clones; roughly 90% appear just once. Approximately 0.32% of the sample comes from the top ten. What the authors observed across the whole study: Partial responders in the 0.1-3.0 mg/kg groups had among the lowest normalized peripheral clonal expansion, especially among CD8+ T cells. On average, CD8+ T cells showed more expanded clones than CD4+ T cells after ivuxolimab. Low levels of normalized T-cell clonal expansion were also seen in some patients who did not respond. Which antigens the clonally expanded peripheral T cells were specific for was not determined. At doses of 0.1 to 3.0 mg/kg, clonal expansion of both CD4+ and CD8+ T cells in blood was seen between baseline and week 6.

The trial excluded patients who had a history of autoimmune disease or were on systemic immunosuppression. In every dose cohort, peripheral blood was drawn for TCR sequencing at baseline, cycle 4 day 1, and cycle 7 day 1. Samples came from an open-label, multicenter, first-in-human phase I dose-escalation trial of ivuxolimab. Adults with locally advanced or metastatic melanoma, renal cell carcinoma, hepatocellular carcinoma or head and neck squamous cell carcinoma were enrolled in the trial. Before TCR sequencing, CD4+ T cells and CD8+ T cells from peripheral blood were sorted into separate populations.

Recombination linked TRBV10-1 to TRBJ2-5; 12 junctional bases match TRBD1. The sequence was obtained from an adult with an advanced solid tumor such as melanoma, head and neck, liver or kidney cancer. The source was CD4+ or CD8+ T cells sorted from blood, collected in a trial of the OX40 agonist ivuxolimab. Read as DNA, the sequence is TGCGCCAGCAGTGAGTCAGGGACAGGGGGCCAGACCCAGTACTTC. Its product reads: CASSESGTGGQTQYF.